This TCR beta chain was sequenced in a study of cytomegalovirus exposure and HLA in healthy donors. Broader study findings: V- and J-gene trimming of TCR beta was linked (in a later analysis) to a missense DCLRE1C variant. Associated with cytomegalovirus, according to the listing, were some 180 TCR beta chains. A later analysis found common viral pathogens apparently linked to several of the most significant clusters.

A note on this clone: Its antigen is as yet unknown.

PCR was performed using 60 Vbeta and 13 Jbeta primers. This table comes from immunoSEQ multiplex PCR, and its TCRdb copy is limited to in-frame clones, with some not included. The sample shows some 210,000 clones, over 80% of them seen only once. This CDR3 spans 11 amino acids. Deletions cut 3 bases from V and 15 bases from J, with 14 bases between. Germline V CDR1 and CDR2: SGHRS, YFSETQ. Sequencing input: PBMCs. The TCR was taken from a man aged 25-45 years in good health and CMV-seronegative. The chain links TRBV5-1 to TRBJ2-3; TRBD2 might be the D (7 bases). In DNA, the CDR3 is TGCGCCAGCAGCTCGGGGGGCATGAATTATTTT. This translates into CASSSGGMNYF.